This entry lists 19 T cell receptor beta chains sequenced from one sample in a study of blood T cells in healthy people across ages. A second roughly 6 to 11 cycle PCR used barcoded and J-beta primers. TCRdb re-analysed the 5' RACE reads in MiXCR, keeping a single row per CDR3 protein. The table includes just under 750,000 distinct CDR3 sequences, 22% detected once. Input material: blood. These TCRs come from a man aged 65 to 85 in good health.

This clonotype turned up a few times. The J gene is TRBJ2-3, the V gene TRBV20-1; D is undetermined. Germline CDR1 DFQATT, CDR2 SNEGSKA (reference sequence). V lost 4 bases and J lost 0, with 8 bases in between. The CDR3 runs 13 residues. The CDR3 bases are TGCAGTGCTAAAAGGTTCAGCACAGATACGCAGTATTTT. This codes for CSAKRFSTDTQYF.

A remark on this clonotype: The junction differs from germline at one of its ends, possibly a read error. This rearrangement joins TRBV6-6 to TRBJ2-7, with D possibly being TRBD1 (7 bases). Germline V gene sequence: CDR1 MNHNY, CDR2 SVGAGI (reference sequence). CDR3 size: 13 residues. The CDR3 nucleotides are TGTGCCAGCAGAGGAGGGGGCTCCTACGCGCAGTACTTC. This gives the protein CASRGGGSYAQYF.

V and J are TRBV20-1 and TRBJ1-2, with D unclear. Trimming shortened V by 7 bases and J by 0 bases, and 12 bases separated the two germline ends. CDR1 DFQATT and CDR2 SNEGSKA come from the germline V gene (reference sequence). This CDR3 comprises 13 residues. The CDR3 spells CSGRTGSNYGYTF. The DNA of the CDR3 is TGCAGTGGCAGGACGGGCTCTAACTATGGCTACACCTTC.

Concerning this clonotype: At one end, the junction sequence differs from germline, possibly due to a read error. CDR3 region: CARSLGGQPSYGYTF. In DNA, the CDR3 is TGTGCCCGCAGCTTAGGAGGGCAGCCCTCCTATGGCTACACCTTC. The chain combines TRBV7-2 with TRBJ1-2; D unclear. The CDR3 is made up of 15 amino acids. Germline-derived CDR1 and CDR2 are SGHTA and FQGNSA.

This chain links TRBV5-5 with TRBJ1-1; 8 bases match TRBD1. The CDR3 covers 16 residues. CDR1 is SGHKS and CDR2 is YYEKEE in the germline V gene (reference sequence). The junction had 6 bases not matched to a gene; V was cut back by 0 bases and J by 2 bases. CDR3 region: CASSLAIGQGNTEAFF. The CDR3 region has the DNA TGTGCCAGCAGCTTGGCCATAGGACAGGGAAACACTGAAGCTTTCTTT.

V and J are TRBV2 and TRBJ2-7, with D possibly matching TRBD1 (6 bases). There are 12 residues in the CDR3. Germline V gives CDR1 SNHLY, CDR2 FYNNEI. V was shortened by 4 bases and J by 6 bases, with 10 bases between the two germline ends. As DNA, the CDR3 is TGTGCCAGCAGTGCACAGGGTTGCGAGCAGTACTTC. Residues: CASSAQGCEQYF. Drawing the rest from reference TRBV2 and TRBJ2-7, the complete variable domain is EPEVTQTPSHQVTQMGQEVILRCVPISNHLYFYWYRQILGQKVEFLVSFYNNEISEKSEIFDDQFSVERPDGSNFTLKIRSTKLEDSAMYFCASSAQGCEQYFGPGTRLTVT.

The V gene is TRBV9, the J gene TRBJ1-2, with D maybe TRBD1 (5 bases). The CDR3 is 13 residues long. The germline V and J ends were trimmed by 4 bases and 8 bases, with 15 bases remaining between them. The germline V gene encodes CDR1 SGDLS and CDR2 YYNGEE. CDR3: CASSPRYGDGYTF. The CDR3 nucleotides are TGTGCCAGCAGCCCCCGTTATGGGGACGGCTACACCTTC.

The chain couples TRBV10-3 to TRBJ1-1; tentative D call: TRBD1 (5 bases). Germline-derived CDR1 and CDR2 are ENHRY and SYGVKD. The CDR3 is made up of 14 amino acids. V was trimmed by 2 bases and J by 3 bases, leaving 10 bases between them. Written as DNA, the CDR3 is TGTGCCATCAGTGAGGGGGGGTTCGACACTGAAGCTTTCTTT. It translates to CAISEGGFDTEAFF.

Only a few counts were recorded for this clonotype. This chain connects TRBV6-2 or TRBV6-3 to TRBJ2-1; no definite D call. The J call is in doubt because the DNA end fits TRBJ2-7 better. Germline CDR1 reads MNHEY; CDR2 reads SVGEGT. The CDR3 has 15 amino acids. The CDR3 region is CASSYSQPTVCEQYV. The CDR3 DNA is TGTGCCAGCAGTTACTCGCAGCCTACGGTGTGCGAGCAGTACGTC.

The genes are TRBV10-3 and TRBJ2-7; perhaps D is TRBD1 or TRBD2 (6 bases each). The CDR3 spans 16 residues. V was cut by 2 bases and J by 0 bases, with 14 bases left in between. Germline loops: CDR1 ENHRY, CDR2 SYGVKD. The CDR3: CAISEGGQALSYEQYF. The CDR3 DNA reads TGTGCCATCAGTGAGGGGGGGCAGGCCCTCTCCTACGAGCAGTACTTC.

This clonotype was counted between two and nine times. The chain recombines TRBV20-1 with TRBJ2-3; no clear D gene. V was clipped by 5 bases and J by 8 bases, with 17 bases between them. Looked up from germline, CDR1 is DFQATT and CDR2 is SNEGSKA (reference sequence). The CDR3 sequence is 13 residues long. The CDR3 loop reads CSAHPPQLGTQYF. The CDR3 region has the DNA TGCAGTGCTCACCCCCCCCAGTTGGGTACGCAGTATTTT.

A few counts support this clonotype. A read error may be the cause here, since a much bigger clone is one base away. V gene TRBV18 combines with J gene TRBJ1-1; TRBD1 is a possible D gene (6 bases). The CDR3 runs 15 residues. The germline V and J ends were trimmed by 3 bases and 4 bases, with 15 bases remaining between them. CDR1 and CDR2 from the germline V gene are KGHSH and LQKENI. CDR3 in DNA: TGTGCCAGCTCACCCACTACAAGGGGGGGCACTGAAGCTTTCTTT. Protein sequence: CASSPTTRGGTEAFF.

CDR3 loop: CASSPRSSYEQYV. The CDR3, as DNA: TGTGCCAGCAGCCCGAGGAGCTCCTACGAGCAGTACGTC. V and J are TRBV11-2 and TRBJ2-7; D gene unclear. The CDR3 length is 13 residues. V was trimmed by 5 bases and J by 0 bases, leaving 8 bases between them. Per germline, CDR1 SGHAT and CDR2 FQNNGV.

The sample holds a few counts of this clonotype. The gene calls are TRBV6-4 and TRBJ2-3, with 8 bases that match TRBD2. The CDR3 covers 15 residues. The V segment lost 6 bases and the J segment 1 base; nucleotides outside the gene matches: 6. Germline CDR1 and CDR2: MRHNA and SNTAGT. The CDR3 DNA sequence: TGTGCCAGCAGATTAGCGGGGCCAGGCACAGATACGCAGTATTTT. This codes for CASRLAGPGTDTQYF.

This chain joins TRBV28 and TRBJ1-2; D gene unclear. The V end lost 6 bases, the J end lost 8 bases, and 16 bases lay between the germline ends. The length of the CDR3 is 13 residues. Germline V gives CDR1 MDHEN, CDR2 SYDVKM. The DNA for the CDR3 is TGTGCCAGCAGCTCATCTTGGGGTACAGGCTACACCTTC. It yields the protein CASSSSWGTGYTF.

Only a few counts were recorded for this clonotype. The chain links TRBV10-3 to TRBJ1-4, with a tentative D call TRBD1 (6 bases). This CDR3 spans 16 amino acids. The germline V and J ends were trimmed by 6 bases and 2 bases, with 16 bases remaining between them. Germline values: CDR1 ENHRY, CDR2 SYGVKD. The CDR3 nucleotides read TGTGCCATCAGCCCCGGACAGCCGGCGACTAATGAAAAACTGTTTTTT. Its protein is CAISPGQPATNEKLFF.

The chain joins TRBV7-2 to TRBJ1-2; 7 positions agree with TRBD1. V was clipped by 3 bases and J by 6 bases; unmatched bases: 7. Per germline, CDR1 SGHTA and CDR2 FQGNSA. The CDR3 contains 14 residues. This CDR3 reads CASSFARGPDGYTF. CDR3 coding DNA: TGTGCCAGCAGCTTCGCTAGGGGGCCAGATGGCTACACCTTC.

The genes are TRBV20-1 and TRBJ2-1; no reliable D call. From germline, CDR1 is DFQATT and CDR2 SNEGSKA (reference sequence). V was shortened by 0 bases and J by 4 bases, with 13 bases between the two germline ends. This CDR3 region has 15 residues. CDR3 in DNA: TGCAGTGCTAGAGATCAGGTTAACCCATACAATGAGCAGTTCTTC. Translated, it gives CSARDQVNPYNEQFF.

CDR3 nucleotides: TGTGCCAGCAAGGCGATCGGGCTCAATGAGCAGTTCTTC. This translates into CASKAIGLNEQFF. The V gene is TRBV6-6, the J gene TRBJ2-5; no definite D call. The last part of the DNA fits TRBJ2-1 better; the J call may be wrong. The CDR3 runs 13 residues. In germline, CDR1 is MNHNY, CDR2 SVGAGI (reference sequence).